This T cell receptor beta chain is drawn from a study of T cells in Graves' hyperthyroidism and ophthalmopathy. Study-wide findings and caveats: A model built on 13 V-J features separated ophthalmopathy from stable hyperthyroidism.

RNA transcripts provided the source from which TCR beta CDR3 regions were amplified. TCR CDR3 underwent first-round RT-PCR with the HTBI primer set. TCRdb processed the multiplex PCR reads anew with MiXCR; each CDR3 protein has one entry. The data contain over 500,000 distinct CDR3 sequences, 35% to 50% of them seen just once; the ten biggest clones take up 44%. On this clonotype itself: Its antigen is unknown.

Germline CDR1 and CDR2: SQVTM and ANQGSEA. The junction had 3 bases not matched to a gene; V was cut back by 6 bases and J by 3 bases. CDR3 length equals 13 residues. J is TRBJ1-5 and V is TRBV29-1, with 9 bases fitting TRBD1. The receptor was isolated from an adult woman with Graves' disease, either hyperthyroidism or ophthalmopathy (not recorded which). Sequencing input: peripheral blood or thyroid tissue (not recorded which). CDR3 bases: TGCAGCGTGGGGACAGGGCCCAATCAGCCCCAGCATTTT. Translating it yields CSVGTGPNQPQHF.